A selection of T cell receptor beta chains follows, all from one sample in a study of radiotherapy plus CTLA-4 blockade in lung cancer. The assay was immunoSEQ multiplex PCR, and TCRdb's table has in-frame clones only and misses some. The sample includes more than 40,000 clones, roughly 76% of them seen just once. The material sequenced was peripheral blood, taken from a patient treated with radiotherapy plus ipilimumab. The receptors stem from a human donor with non-small cell lung cancer who had stable disease on radiotherapy plus ipilimumab. Each CDR3 is given with its conserved first and last residue. Fields, in order: V gene, J gene, clone size, CDR3 length, CDR3 protein. A clone size is listed for some rows: how often the clone was seen (once, few, many), or a class if it is expanded.

V: TRBV4-1; J: TRBJ2-7; size: once; length: 14; CDR3: CASSSGLASYEQYF
V: TRBV5-1; J: TRBJ2-2; size: NA; length: 15; CDR3: CASRAGTGVFGEPFF
V: TRBV4-3; J: TRBJ1-5; size: NA; length: 15; CDR3: CASSQVQDSNQPQHF
V: TRBV6-6; J: TRBJ1-1; size: NA; length: 15; CDR3: CASSPPGQGNTEAFF
V: TRBV6-1; J: TRBJ1-3; size: few; length: 13; CDR3: CASSETGGDTIYF
V: TRBV9; J: TRBJ2-5; size: NA; length: 16; CDR3: CASSAPPRGYQETQYF
V: TRBV6-4; J: TRBJ1-2; size: few; length: 15; CDR3: CASSYSGTEFYGYTF
V: TRBV28; J: TRBJ1-5; size: NA; length: 13; CDR3: CAYAGAGNQPQHF
V: TRBV18; J: TRBJ1-1; size: NA; length: 15; CDR3: CASSPSQGKNTEAFF
V: TRBV20-1; J: TRBJ1-2; size: NA; length: 11; CDR3: CSVGGGGGYTF
V: TRBV7-8; J: TRBJ1-1; size: NA; length: 15; CDR3: CASSSRTELNTEAFF
V: TRBV6-5; J: TRBJ2-1; size: few; length: 14; CDR3: CASEAAISYNEQFF
V: TRBV28; J: TRBJ1-1; size: NA; length: 18; CDR3: CASSHPRDSPTRYTEAFF
V: TRBV10-3; J: TRBJ1-1; size: once; length: 12; CDR3: CAIDGPGTEAFF
V: TRBV30; J: TRBJ1-5; size: NA; length: 14; CDR3: CAWSQYRGNQPQHF
V: TRBV4-1; J: TRBJ1-5; size: NA; length: 16; CDR3: CASSQTIQGSNQPQHF
V: TRBV9; J: TRBJ1-1; size: many; length: 12; CDR3: CASSVGTGEAFF
V: TRBV5-1; J: TRBJ2-6; size: NA; length: 15; CDR3: CASSSRGSGANVLTF